This T cell receptor (beta chain) was obtained from a study of cytomegalovirus exposure and HLA in healthy donors. Trimming removed 4 bases from V and 3 bases from J, with 21 bases in between. From germline, CDR1 is SNHLY and CDR2 FYNNEI. CDR3 length: 17 amino acids. Study-wide results and limits: In vitro experiments confirmed that a few CMV-associated chains were specific for CMV antigens. Altogether, some 170 TCR beta chains were recorded as cytomegalovirus-associated.

The PCR was carried out with 60 Vbeta primers and 13 Jbeta primers. The repertoire was sequenced with immunoSEQ multiplex PCR; TCRdb's copy has only in-frame clones and lacks some. The repertoire holds 110,000 or so clones, with about 83% as singletons. A note on this clone: Antigen: not known.

This receptor was taken from a female donor in good health and CMV-seronegative. The sequenced sample was PBMCs. The rearrangement joins TRBV2 to TRBJ1-2; D possibly corresponds to TRBD1 (5 bases). CDR3 sequence (DNA): TGTGCCAGCAGTGGCACACTACAGGAAAGGGTAGACTATGGCTACACCTTC. It translates to CASSGTLQERVDYGYTF.